The rows below give T cell receptor beta chains drawn from one sample of a study of shared clonotypes between healthy human individuals. TCRdb's table, derived via immunoSEQ multiplex PCR, lists solely in-frame clones and lacks some. The data show about 2 million clones, roughly 95% seen once. Sequenced sample: naive CD8+ T cells sorted from blood. These receptors came from a man younger than 30 in good health. The CDR3 runs from the conserved cysteine through the conserved F or W. The D gene is left open where the match is weak. Clone size appears in some rows only: once, few, many, or a class for an expanded clone.

d_call	v_call	clone_size	j_call	cdr3_length	cdr3_aa	cdr3_nt
TRBD2	TRBV6-5	once	TRBJ2-1	16	CASSYSIGGRRYEQFF	TGTGCCAGCAGTTACTCGATCGGCGGGAGGCGCTATGAGCAGTTCTTC
TRBD1	TRBV27	many	TRBJ2-7	14	CASSLQGAYDEQYF	TGTGCCAGCAGTTTACAGGGGGCTTACGACGAGCAGTACTTC
.	TRBV6-5	.	TRBJ2-1	13	CASSYSGNNEQFF	TGTGCCAGCAGTTACTCGGGTAACAATGAGCAGTTCTTC
TRBD1	TRBV7-9	.	TRBJ2-6	18	CASSAWTGRAFGANVLTF	TGTGCCAGCAGCGCCTGGACAGGTAGGGCCTTCGGGGCCAACGTCCTGACTTTC
.	TRBV4-1	.	TRBJ2-5	13	CASSTDSEETQYF	TGCGCCAGCAGCACGGACTCGGAAGAGACCCAGTACTTC
.	TRBV28	.	TRBJ1-3	15	CASSLDGASGNTIYF	TGTGCCAGCAGCTTGGACGGGGCCTCTGGAAACACCATATATTTT
TRBD1	TRBV28	.	TRBJ1-1	15	CASSTPTGASTEAFF	TGTGCCAGCAGTACTCCGACAGGGGCTTCGACTGAAGCTTTCTTT
.	TRBV5-1	.	TRBJ2-7	15	CASSLDSGRAEEQYF	TGCGCCAGCAGCTTGGACTCGGGCAGGGCTGAAGAGCAGTACTTC
TRBD1	TRBV7-9	.	TRBJ1-1	15	CASSSGQGQNTEAFF	TGTGCCAGCAGCTCCGGACAGGGACAGAACACTGAAGCTTTCTTT
.	TRBV5-6	.	TRBJ2-5	14	CASTGGGYQETQYF	TGTGCCAGCACCGGGGGAGGCTACCAAGAGACCCAGTACTTC
.	TRBV19	.	TRBJ1-5	13	CASSGTDNQPQHF	TGTGCCAGTAGTGGAACGGACAATCAGCCCCAGCATTTT
.	TRBV30	.	TRBJ2-1	13	CAWRPMRYNEQFF	TGTGCCTGGAGACCCATGAGGTACAATGAGCAGTTCTTC
TRBD1	TRBV29-1	.	TRBJ1-2	14	CSVEDLDREFGYTF	TGCAGCGTTGAAGATCTAGACAGGGAATTTGGCTACACCTTC
TRBD2	TRBV10-3	.	TRBJ2-1	14	CAISASSGENEQFF	TGTGCCATCAGTGCGTCTAGCGGGGAGAATGAGCAGTTCTTC
.	TRBV2	.	TRBJ1-6	16	CASSEKWGTYNSPLHF	TGTGCCAGCAGTGAAAAATGGGGAACCTATAATTCACCCCTCCACTTT
TRBD2	TRBV10-2	.	TRBJ2-7	13	CASSESVAGEQYF	TGCGCCAGCAGTGAGTCGGTAGCGGGAGAGCAGTACTTC
.	TRBV5-8	.	TRBJ2-7	13	CASSPGAAYEQYF	TGTGCCAGCAGCCCGGGGGCGGCCTACGAGCAGTACTTC
TRBD2	TRBV6-6	.	TRBJ2-3	16	CASSRTSGRFTDTQYF	TGTGCCAGCAGTCGGACTAGCGGGAGGTTCACAGATACGCAGTATTTT
TRBD1	TRBV6-1	.	TRBJ2-7	15	CASSEEGTGGNEQYF	TGTGCCAGCAGTGAAGAGGGGACAGGGGGTAACGAGCAGTACTTC
TRBD2	TRBV27	.	TRBJ2-1	15	CASGMIAGGPDEQFF	TGTGCCAGCGGGATGATAGCGGGAGGGCCCGATGAGCAGTTCTTC
TRBD1	TRBV4-1	.	TRBJ2-7	15	CASTPVAGGDYEQYF	TGCGCCAGCACCCCTGTGGCAGGGGGAGACTACGAGCAGTACTTC
.	TRBV29-1	.	TRBJ2-7	13	CSVEIGRYYEQYF	TGCAGCGTTGAAATCGGGCGGTACTACGAGCAGTACTTC
.	TRBV5-6	once	TRBJ1-1	13	CASSLQAPIEAFF	TGTGCCAGCAGCCTACAGGCTCCTATTGAAGCTTTCTTT
.	TRBV19	.	TRBJ2-2	15	CASSIVGSGTGELFF	TGTGCCAGTAGTATAGTCGGGAGCGGAACCGGGGAGCTGTTTTTT
.	TRBV7-2	.	TRBJ2-3	16	CASSPRAGESTDTQYF	TGTGCCAGCAGCCCCCGGGCCGGGGAGTCCACAGATACGCAGTATTTT
TRBD2	TRBV4-1	once	TRBJ2-7	17	CASSPEGGRAGGYEQYF	TGCGCCAGCAGCCCAGAAGGAGGTCGGGCGGGGGGCTACGAGCAGTACTTC
.	TRBV5-5	.	TRBJ1-2	16	CASSSTRQWLDYGYTF	TGTGCCAGCAGCTCCACCCGACAGTGGTTGGACTACGGCTACACCTTC
.	TRBV5-1	.	TRBJ2-5	14	CASSLTGSQETQYF	TGCGCCAGCAGCTTAACAGGGAGTCAAGAGACCCAGTACTTC
TRBD1	TRBV7-2	.	TRBJ1-6	14	CASRQGRGNSPLHF	TGTGCCAGCAGACAGGGGCGCGGCAATTCACCCCTCCACTTT
.	TRBV4-1	.	TRBJ1-1	15	CASSQDSGGNTEAFF	TGCGCCAGCAGCCAAGATTCTGGGGGCAATACTGAAGCTTTCTTT
TRBD2	TRBV19	.	TRBJ2-7	13	CASSRRGEGEQYF	TGTGCCAGTAGTCGCCGGGGGGAGGGCGAGCAGTACTTC